These 27 T cell receptor beta chains share one sample of origin, sequenced in a study of cytomegalovirus exposure and HLA in healthy donors. PCR employed 60 Vbeta and 13 Jbeta primers. TCRdb keeps only in-frame clones here, not all; method: immunoSEQ multiplex PCR. The table has about 90,000 clones, around 85% seen once. Sequencing input: PBMCs. The receptor set was obtained from a man aged 18-30 years in good health and CMV-seronegative.

The V call is TRBV7-9, the J call TRBJ1-5; no reliable D call. The V gene lost 1 base and the J gene lost 4 bases, with 11 bases spanning the gap. The CDR3 length is 15 residues. From germline, CDR1 is SEHNR and CDR2 FQNEAQ (reference sequence). CDR3 residues: CASSLGAGGNQPQHF. DNA for the CDR3: TGTGCCAGCAGCTTAGGGGCCGGAGGGAATCAGCCCCAGCATTTT. The full variable domain, in which reference TRBV7-9 and TRBJ1-5 provide the parts outside the CDR3, is DTGVSQNPRHKITKRGQNVTFRCDPISEHNRLYWYRQTLGQGPEFLTYFQNEAQLEKSRLLSDRFSAERPKGSFSTLEIQRTEQGDSAMYLCASSLGAGGNQPQHFGDGTRLSIL.

The chain employs TRBV7-2 and TRBJ2-7; D is perhaps TRBD1 (6 bases). Trimming cost V 3 bases and J 2 bases, with 11 bases left between them. The CDR3 runs 14 residues. Per the germline V gene, CDR1 is SGHTA and CDR2 is FQGNSA. The CDR3 here is CASSFGGHTYEQYF. In DNA form, the CDR3 reads TGTGCCAGCAGCTTTGGGGGACACACCTACGAGCAGTACTTC.

The sample holds a few counts of this clone. The V gene is TRBV5-4, the J gene TRBJ2-6, with D hard to call. In germline, CDR1 is SGHNT, CDR2 YYREEE (reference sequence). V lost 4 bases and J lost 2, with 10 bases in between. There are 15 residues in the CDR3. The DNA for the CDR3 is TGTGCCAGCAGCCCCCCGGGTACTGGGGCCAACGTCCTGACTTTC. Encoded protein: CASSPPGTGANVLTF.

The genes are TRBV30 and TRBJ2-1; 7 nucleotides agree with TRBD2. The CDR3 is 13 residues long. The germline V gene has CDR1 GTSNPN and CDR2 SVGIG (reference sequence). V lost 4 bases to trimming and J lost 5 bases; unmatched junction nucleotides: 5. The CDR3 coding sequence is TGTGCCTGGACCAATCTAGCGGACAATGAGCAGTTCTTC. It is translated as CAWTNLADNEQFF. Supplemented by reference TRBV30 and TRBJ2-1, the full variable domain reads SQTIHQWPATLVQPVGSPLSLECTVEGTSNPNLYWYRQAAGRGLQLLFYSVGIGQISSEVPQNLSASRPQDRQFILSSKKLLLSDSGFYLCAWTNLADNEQFFGPGTRLTVL.

As for this clone: In the same sample, other DNA sequences code for this CDR3. The genes are TRBV6-5 and TRBJ1-1; D is unclear. This CDR3 is built from 13 residues. CDR1 is MNHEY and CDR2 is SVGAGI in the germline V gene. Trimming took 4 bases from V and 1 from J, leaving 7 bases between them. In DNA, the CDR3 is TGTGCCAGCAGTTTTCGGGGGAACACTGAAGCTTTCTTT. Encoded protein: CASSFRGNTEAFF.

The chain carries TRBV6-5 and TRBJ1-1; a weak D match, TRBD1 (5 bases). Per germline, CDR1 MNHEY and CDR2 SVGAGI. This CDR3 comprises 15 residues. The ends were cut back, 6 bases at V and 3 bases at J, with 17 bases in the middle. CDR3: CASRPGRKGHTEAFF. The CDR3 coding sequence is TGTGCCAGCAGGCCCGGGAGGAAGGGGCACACTGAAGCTTTCTTT.

V is TRBV18 and J is TRBJ2-7; TRBD1 matches 7 bases. V lost 2 bases to trimming and J lost 2 bases; unmatched junction nucleotides: 3. There are 14 residues in the CDR3. Germline CDR1 is KGHSH and CDR2 is LQKENI. The CDR3 loop reads CASSPRDRTYEQYF. The CDR3 DNA follows: TGTGCCAGCTCACCAAGGGACAGAACCTACGAGCAGTACTTC. The whole variable domain, remainder taken from reference TRBV18 and TRBJ2-7, is NAGVMQNPRHLVRRRGQEARLRCSPMKGHSHVYWYRQLPEEGLKFMVYLQKENIIDESGMPKERFSAEFPKEGPSILRIQQVVRGDSAAYFCASSPRDRTYEQYFGPGTRLTVT.

This clone was found once. The V and J genes are TRBV27 and TRBJ1-6; D not certain. Trimming took 4 bases from V and 3 from J, leaving 4 bases between them. Germline V lookup: CDR1 MNHEY, CDR2 SMNVEV (reference sequence). This CDR3 has 13 residues. The CDR3: CASSSHYNSPLHF. Written as DNA, the CDR3 is TGTGCCAGCAGTTCCCACTATAATTCACCCCTCCACTTT.

Comment on this clone: Other nucleotide sequences from this sample produce the same CDR3. V is TRBV19 and J is TRBJ1-5, with D perhaps TRBD1 (6 bases). V gave up 2 bases and J gave up 1 base, with 6 bases separating them. The CDR3 has 14 residues. CDR1 is LNHDA, CDR2 SQIVND, per germline (reference sequence). The CDR3 sequence: CASSIQGSNQPQHF. CDR3 in DNA: TGTGCCAGTAGTATACAGGGGAGCAATCAGCCCCAGCATTTT.

The chain has TRBV25-1 and TRBJ2-7; 12 nucleotides align to TRBD2. Germline CDR1 is MGHDK and CDR2 is SYGVNS. The CDR3 is 15 amino acids. With 2 bases clipped from V and 1 base from J, the junction kept 0 bases outside the gene matches. CDR3 loop: CASSETSGGSYEQYF. The CDR3 DNA reads TGTGCCAGCAGTGAAACTAGCGGGGGGTCCTACGAGCAGTACTTC.

The chain is built from TRBV6-1 and TRBJ2-5; 8 nucleotides agree with TRBD2. The assigned J gene may be wrong: the sequence end matches TRBJ2-7 better. Germline CDR1 reads MNHNS; CDR2 reads SASEGT. CDR3 length: 14 residues. The CDR3 region is CASMPAGAGYEQYF. The DNA of the CDR3 is TGTGCCAGCATGCCAGCGGGAGCGGGCTACGAGCAGTACTTC.

This chain connects TRBV19 to TRBJ2-3, with a tentative D call TRBD1 (5 bases). Germline V gene lookup returns CDR1 LNHDA and CDR2 SQIVND (reference sequence). This CDR3 contains 15 residues. V was clipped by 5 bases and J by 2 bases, with 14 bases between them. In DNA, the CDR3 is TGTGCCAGTAGTTTCCCAGGGATTAACACAGATACGCAGTATTTT. This gives the protein CASSFPGINTDTQYF.

Comment on this clone: This sample includes further DNA sequences coding for the same CDR3. The chain carries TRBV9 and TRBJ2-7; D gene uncertain. The ends were cut back, 0 bases at V and 1 base at J, with 8 bases in the middle. Germline V gives CDR1 SGDLS, CDR2 YYNGEE. There are 14 residues in the CDR3. The CDR3 loop is CASSVASGSYEQYF. For the CDR3, the DNA is TGTGCCAGCAGCGTAGCATCAGGTTCCTACGAGCAGTACTTC.

This sequence joins TRBV30 and TRBJ2-1; 9 positions match TRBD2. The germline V gene encodes CDR1 GTSNPN and CDR2 SVGIG (reference sequence). The V segment lost 1 base and the J segment 5 bases; nucleotides outside the gene matches: 6. CDR3 length: 15 residues. CDR3 nucleotides: TGTGCCTGGAGTGATGGACTAGCGCAAAACAATGAGCAGTTCTTC. Translating it yields CAWSDGLAQNNEQFF.

The rearrangement uses TRBV30 and TRBJ2-7; 11 bases match TRBD2. The CDR3 sequence is 17 residues long. V gave up 5 bases and J gave up 6 bases; unmatched junction bases: 18. Germline V lookup: CDR1 GTSNPN, CDR2 SVGIG (reference sequence). In DNA, the CDR3 is TGTGCCTGGGGGGGGAGGGTAGCGGGAGGGCCGGGTTCCGAGCAGTACTTC. It specifies CAWGGRVAGGPGSEQYF.

The V call is TRBV11-2, the J call TRBJ1-2, with D unclear. Germline CDR1 and CDR2: SGHAT and FQNNGV. Trimming took off 5 bases at V and 7 bases at J, with 20 bases between the two ends. The CDR3 runs 15 residues. Written as DNA, the CDR3 is TGTGCCAGCAGCCCGGATTTAGGTTTGTCGGGTGGCTACACCTTC. Its translation is CASSPDLGLSGGYTF.

This clone was recorded only once. V and J are TRBV10-3 and TRBJ2-7, with unresolved D. The CDR3 totals 14 residues. V lost 2 bases and J lost 7, with 15 bases in between. Germline CDR1 and CDR2: ENHRY and SYGVKD. CDR3 protein: CAISEPLEGNEQYF. CDR3 DNA: TGTGCCATCAGTGAGCCCCTAGAAGGTAATGAGCAGTACTTC.

This clone was counted a few times. This chain links TRBV5-1 with TRBJ1-1; D ambiguous. The V end was cut by 1 base, the J end by 1 base, with 8 bases between. Germline V gives CDR1 SGHRS, CDR2 YFSETQ. The CDR3 extends over 14 amino acids. CDR3 coding DNA: TGCGCCAGCAGCTTGAGTTCAGAGAACACTGAAGCTTTCTTT. Translation: CASSLSSENTEAFF.

This chain uses TRBV7-8 with TRBJ2-7; TRBD2 matches 11 bases. The CDR3 runs 16 residues. J gave up 4 bases and V 5 bases, and 10 bases lay outside the gene matches. Germline V gene sequence: CDR1 SGHVS, CDR2 FQNEAQ. The CDR3 spells CASSPVPTSGIYEQYF. The CDR3 DNA reads TGTGCCAGCAGCCCCGTCCCGACTAGCGGGATTTACGAGCAGTACTTC. Full variable domain (rest looked up from reference TRBV7-8 and TRBJ2-7): GAGVSQSPRYKVAKRGQDVALRCDPISGHVSLFWYQQALGQGPEFLTYFQNEAQLDKSGLPSDRFFAERPEGSVSTLKIQRTQQEDSAVYLCASSPVPTSGIYEQYFGPGTRLTVT.

This sequence joins TRBV19 and TRBJ1-1, with D perhaps TRBD1 (5 bases). Germline values: CDR1 LNHDA, CDR2 SQIVND (reference sequence). This CDR3 has 16 amino acids. V shed 3 bases and J shed 2 bases, with 16 bases lying between them. The CDR3 sequence is CASSMSSGGGNTEAFF. DNA for the CDR3: TGTGCCAGTAGTATGTCGTCGGGGGGAGGAAACACTGAAGCTTTCTTT.

The chain is built from TRBV5-4 and TRBJ2-7, with 9 bases identical to TRBD1. V was clipped by 3 bases and J by 4 bases; unmatched bases: 5. Germline CDR1 is SGHNT and CDR2 is YYREEE (reference sequence). This CDR3 has 14 residues. The DNA for the CDR3 is TGTGCCAGCAGCTGGTCGGGACAGGGATACGAGCAGTACTTC. It translates to CASSWSGQGYEQYF.

The chain joins TRBV5-1 to TRBJ1-3; the D gene is possibly TRBD1 (6 bases). Germline assignment: CDR1 SGHRS and CDR2 YFSETQ. This CDR3 has 15 residues. Trimming removed 8 bases at V and 2 bases at J, with 17 bases between. The CDR3 is CASSQKTGTGNTIYF. The CDR3 DNA reads TGCGCCAGTAGCCAAAAAACAGGGACTGGAAACACCATATATTTT.

The rearrangement uses TRBV6-1 and TRBJ2-1; TRBD2 agrees at 11 bases. This CDR3 spans 13 amino acids. Trimming took 11 bases from V and 4 from J; bases not matched to a gene: 4. Germline V gene lookup returns CDR1 MNHNS and CDR2 SASEGT. CDR3 nucleotides: TGTGCCGCCAGACTAGCGGGGTACAATGAGCAGTTCTTC. Residues: CAARLAGYNEQFF.

The chain has TRBV6-5 and TRBJ2-7; TRBD2 matches at 8 bases. Germline CDR1 reads MNHEY; CDR2 reads SVGAGI. Trimming at V came to 6 bases and at J to 2 bases, leaving 6 bases not matched to a gene. The CDR3 is 14 amino acids. The CDR3 sequence: CASSRSGAAYEQYF. CDR3 DNA sequence: TGTGCCAGCAGCCGTAGCGGGGCAGCCTACGAGCAGTACTTC.

The chain joins TRBV19 to TRBJ1-5; TRBD1 matches 7 bases. Germline trimming cut 3 bases from V and 7 bases from J; bases unmatched to any gene: 9. This CDR3 contains 15 residues. Germline V lookup: CDR1 LNHDA, CDR2 SQIVND (reference sequence). CDR3 sequence: CASSIRDRATQPQHF. DNA of the CDR3: TGTGCCAGTAGTATTAGGGACAGAGCCACCCAGCCCCAGCATTTT.

In this sample, this clone turned up a few times. The V call is TRBV9, the J call TRBJ1-1; D unclear. Germline CDR1 is SGDLS and CDR2 is YYNGEE. V was pared by 0 bases and J by 10 bases, with 13 bases between. The CDR3 extends over 13 amino acids. The CDR3 protein is CASSVDTRSPAFF. The CDR3, as DNA: TGTGCCAGCAGCGTAGACACCAGGTCCCCAGCTTTCTTT.

The genes are TRBV11-2 and TRBJ1-5; possibly TRBD1 for D (5 bases). V was clipped by 5 bases and J by 4 bases, with 9 bases between them. This CDR3 is built from 13 residues. The germline gives CDR1 SGHAT, CDR2 FQNNGV. CDR3 sequence reads: CASSGGLNQPQHF. For the CDR3, the DNA is TGTGCCAGCAGCGGGGGACTTAATCAGCCCCAGCATTTT.